Here is one TCR beta chain with its context. Its antigen remains unidentified. No base-level quality is on record; no much larger clone is a single base apart. The data were taken from a study of OX40 agonist ivuxolimab in advanced cancers. General notes on the study: Ivuxolimab was an agonistic, fully human IgG2 monoclonal antibody directed against OX40 (CD134), a costimulatory receptor. Intravenous ivuxolimab was administered to patients every 2 weeks at six dose levels: 0.01, 0.1, 0.3, 1.5, 3 and 10 mg/kg. The paper describes the monotherapy dose-escalation part (N of about 47 patients) of the phase I trial of ivuxolimab. Partial responses were achieved by three dose-escalation patients, of whom one had hepatocellular carcinoma and two had cutaneous melanoma. Patients were allowed to have had prior anti-PD-1, anti-PD-L1 or anti-CTLA-4 therapy, and roughly 40% of the dose-escalation patients had been treated with checkpoint inhibitors. Peripheral TCRbeta sequencing was intended to test whether TCR sequence diversity was altered and clonal T-cell expansion was caused by ivuxolimab. In the dose-escalation cohort, about four fifths of patients were male, and the mean age was approximately 60 years with a range of about 20 to 80. Among the 52 dose-escalation patients, 19 had hepatocellular carcinoma, 15 or so melanoma, 9 renal cell carcinoma and 9 head and neck cancer.

The trial excluded patients who had a history of autoimmune disease or who were on systemic immunosuppression. Peripheral blood for TCR sequencing was collected from all dose cohorts at baseline, on cycle 4 day 1, and on cycle 7 day 1. The samples were drawn from a first-in-human, open-label, multicenter phase I dose-escalation trial of ivuxolimab. Adults with locally advanced or metastatic melanoma, renal cell, hepatocellular, or head and neck squamous cell carcinoma were enrolled in the trial. Before TCR sequencing, CD4+ T cells and CD8+ T cells were sorted from peripheral blood as separate populations. What the work shows at the level of the full study, not this receptor alone: In the 0.1-3.0 mg/kg groups, partial responders had among the lowest normalized peripheral clonal expansion, particularly in CD8+ T cells. Clonal expansion of both CD4+ and CD8+ blood T cells was observed from baseline to week 6 at doses 0.1 to 3.0 mg/kg. The antigen specificity of the clonally expanded peripheral T cells was not determined. On average, CD8+ T cells showed more expanded clones than CD4+ T cells after ivuxolimab. Low levels of normalized T-cell clonal expansion were also seen in some nonresponding patients.

Including the terminal cysteine and phenylalanine, the CDR3 comprises 13 residues. Only the CDR3 DNA is retained, 39 bases long and in frame from the first base. The V end gives up 10 bases and the J end 6 bases, leaving 8 bases in the junction not matched to a gene. The CDR1 and CDR2 encoded by the germline V gene (reference sequence) are MNHNY and SVGAGI. For sequencing of the TCRbeta CDR3 region, genomic DNA was extracted from the sorted cells. TCRbeta CDR3 regions were sequenced using the immunoSEQ Assay. As stored in TCRdb, this immuneACCESS dataset retains in-frame rearrangements with V and J assigned. A fraction of the clones does not appear; measured against another copy, unresolved V genes explain less than half of the discrepancy, and the remainder lacks a known reason. Here the sample has more than 35,000 clones; approximately 84% occur a single time. Together, the top ten hold roughly 15% of the sample.

This TCR derives from an adult with an advanced solid tumor such as melanoma, head and neck, liver or kidney cancer. Here the chain combines TRBV6-6 and TRBJ1-5, with 8 bases matching TRBD1. Sample: CD4+ or CD8+ T cells sorted from blood, taken in a trial of the OX40 agonist ivuxolimab. Read as DNA, the sequence is TGTGCCACTTGGACAGGGCCCCCTCAGCCCCAGCATTTT. It is translated as CATWTGPPQPQHF.